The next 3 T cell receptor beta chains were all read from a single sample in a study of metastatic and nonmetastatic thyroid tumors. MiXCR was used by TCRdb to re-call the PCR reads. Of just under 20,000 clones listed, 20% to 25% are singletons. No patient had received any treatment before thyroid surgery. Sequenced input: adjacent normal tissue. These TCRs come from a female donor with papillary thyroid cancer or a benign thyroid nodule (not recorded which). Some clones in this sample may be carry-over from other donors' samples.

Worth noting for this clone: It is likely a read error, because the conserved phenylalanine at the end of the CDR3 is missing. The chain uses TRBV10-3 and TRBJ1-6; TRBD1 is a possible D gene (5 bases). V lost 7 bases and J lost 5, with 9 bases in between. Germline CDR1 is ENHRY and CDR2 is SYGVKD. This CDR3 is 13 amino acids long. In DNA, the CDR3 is TGTGCCATCACCGACAGCCATAATTCACCCCTCCACTCT. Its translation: CAITDSHNSPLHS.

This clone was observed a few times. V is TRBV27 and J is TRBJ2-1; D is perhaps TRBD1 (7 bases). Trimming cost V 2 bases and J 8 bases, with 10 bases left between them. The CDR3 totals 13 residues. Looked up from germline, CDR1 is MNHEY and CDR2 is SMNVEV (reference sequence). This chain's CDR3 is CASSLQGEDEQFF. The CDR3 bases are TGTGCCAGCAGTTTACAGGGGGAGGATGAGCAGTTCTTC.

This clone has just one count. CDR3 in DNA: TGTGCCAGCAGCCGTAGCGGGGGAAGCACAGATACGCAGTATTTT. It encodes CASSRSGGSTDTQYF. The chain carries TRBV7-3 and TRBJ2-3; 9 nucleotides agree with TRBD2. The V gene end was trimmed by 5 bases and the J gene end by 0 bases; junction bases not matched to a gene: 3. The CDR3 loop spans 15 amino acids. Germline assignment: CDR1 SGHTA and CDR2 FQGTGA.